What follows are 24 T cell receptor beta chains derived from one specimen sequenced in a study. TCRdb used MiXCR to reprocess the reads, holding one entry per CDR3 protein. The table has around 15,000 distinct CDR3 sequences, around 34% seen once. Material for sequencing was blood. Source of these receptors: a human donor.

This chain joins TRBV29-1 and TRBJ2-7; perhaps TRBD2 as D (5 bases). The CDR3 has 13 amino acids. The germline V and J ends were trimmed by 5 bases and 0 bases, with 11 bases remaining between them. Germline V CDR1 and CDR2: SQVTM, ANQGSEA. The CDR3 region has the DNA TGCAGCGTTTTGCCTGGGAGCTCCTACGAGCAGTACTTC. Protein sequence: CSVLPGSSYEQYF.

The chain couples TRBV20-1 to TRBJ2-5; the match to TRBD2 covers 13 bases. Unmatched junction bases numbered 9, after V lost 6 bases and J lost 5 bases. The CDR3 sequence is 15 residues long. Germline CDR1 DFQATT, CDR2 SNEGSKA (reference sequence). This chain's CDR3 is CSALDRTSGGETQYF. The CDR3 DNA follows: TGCAGTGCACTAGATCGGACTAGCGGGGGCGAGACCCAGTACTTC.

This clonotype has a count of ten or more. This rearrangement joins TRBV29-1 to TRBJ1-1; 10 positions agree with TRBD1. This CDR3 is 15 amino acids long. The germline V gene encodes CDR1 SQVTM and CDR2 ANQGSEA. The trim removed 5 bases at V and 5 bases at J, leaving 11 bases unmatched. The CDR3 loop is CSVQRSGTGETEAFF. In DNA form, the CDR3 reads TGCAGCGTTCAGAGATCCGGGACAGGGGAAACTGAAGCTTTCTTT.

This clonotype was seen at least ten times. V gene TRBV3-1 combines with J gene TRBJ1-1, with no clear D. Germline values: CDR1 LGHDT, CDR2 YNNKEL (reference sequence). The CDR3 contains 13 residues. The V end was cut by 1 base, the J end by 1 base, with 4 bases between. The CDR3 DNA is TGTGCCAGCAGCCAAGGAGCGAACACTGAAGCTTTCTTT. Amino acids: CASSQGANTEAFF.

Within the sample, this clonotype is medium-sized. The chain combines TRBV18 with TRBJ1-1; TRBD1 matches at 8 bases. The CDR3 covers 14 residues. The junction had 6 bases not matched to a gene; V was cut back by 4 bases and J by 5 bases. Germline V gene data show CDR1 as KGHSH and CDR2 as LQKENI. In nucleotides, the CDR3 is TGTGCCAGCTCACTCGCTCAGGGGGCAACTGAAGCTTTCTTT. Translated: CASSLAQGATEAFF.

This clonotype was seen many times. V is TRBV29-1 and J is TRBJ1-2; no firm D call. The CDR3 loop spans 11 amino acids. Trimming stripped 3 bases from V and 7 bases from J, with 9 bases between. CDR1 and CDR2 from the germline V gene are SQVTM and ANQGSEA. CDR3 in DNA: TGCAGCGTTGACGGGAGTCGTGGCTACACCTTC. This gives the protein CSVDGSRGYTF.

This clonotype qualifies as medium-sized (0.01 to 0.1%). V gene TRBV4-3 combines with J gene TRBJ2-1, with 13 bases fitting TRBD2. The CDR3 consists of 16 residues. Germline CDR1 LGHNA, CDR2 YSLEER. Trimming removed 0 bases from V and 10 bases from J; junction bases left unmatched: 6. The CDR3 sequence: CASSQDSGLAGVEQFF. The CDR3 bases are TGCGCCAGCAGCCAAGATTCCGGACTAGCGGGAGTGGAGCAGTTCTTC.

This clonotype was seen at least ten times. The CDR3 nucleotides read TGTGCCAGCAGCCAAGAAGTGCACTCCTACGAGCAGTACTTC. The encoded protein is CASSQEVHSYEQYF. The gene calls are TRBV4-2 and TRBJ2-7; D not resolved. CDR1 is LGHNA and CDR2 is YNFKEQ in the germline V gene. This CDR3 spans 14 amino acids. V dropped 0 bases and J dropped 0 bases, with 6 bases sitting between them.

This clonotype was detected only a few times. The chain combines TRBV12-3 or TRBV12-4 with TRBJ2-3, with TRBD1 matching over 7 bases. CDR3 size: 15 residues. Trimming at V came to 6 bases and at J to 12 bases, leaving 18 bases not matched to a gene. The CDR3 loop is CASRPNRGGNQPQYF. The CDR3 region has the DNA TGTGCCAGCAGACCTAACAGGGGTGGCAATCAGCCCCAGTATTTT.

This clonotype was detected a few times. The J gene is TRBJ2-1, the V gene TRBV4-3; D is uncertain. Trimming pared 0 bases from V and 13 bases from J, leaving 10 bases between. Germline CDR1 LGHNA, CDR2 YSLEER. The CDR3 contains 12 residues. The CDR3: CASSQDFAQQFF. The CDR3 nucleotides are TGCGCCAGCAGCCAAGATTTTGCTCAACAGTTCTTC.

This clonotype was seen a few times. This sequence joins TRBV7-9 and TRBJ2-7, with 9 bases that match TRBD2. Trimming at V came to 11 bases and at J to 3 bases, leaving 8 bases not matched to a gene. This CDR3 is built from 13 residues. Germline V gene data show CDR1 as SEHNR and CDR2 as FQNEAQ (reference sequence). CDR3 nucleotide sequence: TGTGCCGGGGCTGCGGGAGGGCGCTACGAGCAGTACTTC. Translation: CAGAAGGRYEQYF.

The V call is TRBV4-1, the J call TRBJ1-6, with 8 bases matching TRBD1. This CDR3 is 16 amino acids long. Unmatched junction bases numbered 5, after V lost 1 base and J lost 6 bases. CDR1 is MGHRA, CDR2 YSYEKL, per germline. This CDR3 reads CASSQVAGQGNSPLHF. CDR3 DNA: TGCGCCAGCAGCCAAGTCGCCGGACAGGGTAATTCACCCCTCCACTTT.

This clonotype qualifies as medium-sized. V usage is TRBV18 and J usage is TRBJ2-1; 12 nucleotides align to TRBD2. The CDR3 extends over 15 amino acids. CDR1 and CDR2 from the germline V gene are KGHSH and LQKENI. Trimming at V came to 0 bases and at J to 6 bases, leaving 0 bases not matched to a gene. The chain's CDR3 is CASSPPGLAGNEQFF. The CDR3 DNA follows: TGTGCCAGCTCACCACCGGGACTAGCGGGCAATGAGCAGTTCTTC.

The chain uses TRBV20-1 and TRBJ2-7; D might be TRBD2 (6 bases). Germline V gene sequence: CDR1 DFQATT, CDR2 SNEGSKA (reference sequence). CDR3 length equals 18 residues. V was cut by 0 bases and J by 2 bases, with 23 bases left in between. This CDR3 reads CSARDRVSGPRPPYEQYF. The CDR3 DNA follows: TGCAGTGCTAGAGATCGAGTAAGCGGGCCAAGACCCCCCTACGAGCAGTACTTC.

There are many counts of this clonotype. The rearrangement joins TRBV14 to TRBJ1-1; 7 positions agree with TRBD1. Germline V gene sequence: CDR1 SGHDN, CDR2 FVKESK. Trimming took 3 bases from V and 0 from J; bases not matched to a gene: 4. The CDR3 extends over 15 amino acids. The CDR3 region has the DNA TGTGCCAGCAGCCACTGGACAGGTTTGAACACTGAAGCTTTCTTT. Translating it yields CASSHWTGLNTEAFF.

This clonotype was detected many times. The CDR3 sequence: CASSPRVGHGVEAFF. The DNA for the CDR3 is TGTGCCAGCAGTCCGCGGGTCGGCCACGGAGTGGAAGCTTTCTTT. The V and J genes are TRBV12-3 or TRBV12-4 and TRBJ1-1; D is unresolved. With 5 bases removed from V and 8 bases from J, the gap between germline ends came to 21 bases. The CDR3 covers 15 residues.

The chain is built from TRBV30 and TRBJ2-3; D unclear. This CDR3 contains 10 residues. V was trimmed by 0 bases and J by 14 bases, leaving 9 bases between them. The germline gives CDR1 GTSNPN, CDR2 SVGIG (reference sequence). The CDR3 region is CAWSVRKGYF. The CDR3, as DNA: TGTGCCTGGAGTGTACGTAAAGGGTATTTT.

As to this clonotype: At one end, the junction sequence differs from germline, possibly due to a read error. CDR3 sequence: CASSLGGGTYEQYF. The DNA of the CDR3 is TGTGCTAGCAGCTTAGGAGGGGGAACCTACGAGCAGTACTTC. The J gene is TRBJ2-7, the V gene TRBV7-7; perhaps D is TRBD1 or TRBD2 (6 bases each). Per germline, CDR1 SSHAT and CDR2 FNYEAQ (reference sequence). The CDR3 runs 14 residues.

This clonotype was detected many times. The chain combines TRBV9 with TRBJ1-6; D might be TRBD1 (5 bases). Germline V CDR1 and CDR2: SGDLS, YYNGEE. V was cut by 3 bases and J by 0 bases, with 7 bases left in between. This CDR3 has 15 amino acids. CDR3 nucleotide sequence: TGTGCCAGCAGCGGAGGACACTCCTATAATTCACCCCTCCACTTT. This translates into CASSGGHSYNSPLHF. Full variable domain (outside the CDR3, taken from reference TRBV9 and TRBJ1-6): DSGVTQTPKHLITATGQRVTLRCSPRSGDLSVYWYQQSLDQGLQFLIQYYNGEERAKGNILERFSAQQFPDLHSELNLSSLELGDSALYFCASSGGHSYNSPLHFGNGTRLTVT.

V is TRBV4-3 and J is TRBJ2-2; D remains unclear. Germline-derived CDR1 and CDR2 are LGHNA and YSLEER. This CDR3 is 11 amino acids long. Trimming took off 1 base at V and 13 bases at J, with 7 bases between the two ends. CDR3 in amino acids: CASSQGERLFF. CDR3 sequence (DNA): TGCGCCAGCAGCCAAGGGGAAAGGCTGTTTTTT.

This chain links TRBV4-3 with TRBJ2-2; the D gene could be TRBD1 or TRBD2 (5 bases each). The germline V and J ends were trimmed by 1 base and 5 bases, with 17 bases remaining between them. Per germline, CDR1 LGHNA and CDR2 YSLEER. This CDR3 has 17 residues. CDR3 coding DNA: TGCGCCAGCAGCCAAGGGGGCCGGGGCCGAATAACCGGGGAGCTGTTTTTT. Amino acids: CASSQGGRGRITGELFF.

This clonotype has ten or more counts. The J gene is TRBJ1-3, the V gene TRBV4-3; 8 bases fit TRBD1. Germline V gives CDR1 LGHNA, CDR2 YSLEER. The V segment lost 0 bases and the J segment 0 bases; nucleotides outside the gene matches: 7. The CDR3 is 18 residues long. CDR3: CASSQDTGGANSGNTIYF. The CDR3 region has the DNA TGCGCCAGCAGCCAAGACACAGGGGGAGCTAACTCTGGAAACACCATATATTTT.

The chain employs TRBV29-1 and TRBJ1-1, with 9 bases fitting TRBD1. CDR1 is SQVTM, CDR2 ANQGSEA, per germline. V was clipped by 7 bases and J by 2 bases; unmatched bases: 5. The CDR3 length is 13 residues. The chain's CDR3 is CSGRTGANTEAFF. CDR3 nucleotides: TGCAGCGGGAGGACAGGGGCCAACACTGAAGCTTTCTTT.

Relative to its sample, this clonotype is medium-sized. V is TRBV28 and J is TRBJ2-1; maybe TRBD1 (6 bases). This CDR3 region has 13 residues. Germline CDR1 MDHEN, CDR2 SYDVKM. The ends were cut back, 8 bases at V and 8 bases at J, with 16 bases in the middle. CDR3 in DNA: TGTGCCAGCCGGACCCAGGGGATGGATGAGCAGTTCTTC. Its translation is CASRTQGMDEQFF.